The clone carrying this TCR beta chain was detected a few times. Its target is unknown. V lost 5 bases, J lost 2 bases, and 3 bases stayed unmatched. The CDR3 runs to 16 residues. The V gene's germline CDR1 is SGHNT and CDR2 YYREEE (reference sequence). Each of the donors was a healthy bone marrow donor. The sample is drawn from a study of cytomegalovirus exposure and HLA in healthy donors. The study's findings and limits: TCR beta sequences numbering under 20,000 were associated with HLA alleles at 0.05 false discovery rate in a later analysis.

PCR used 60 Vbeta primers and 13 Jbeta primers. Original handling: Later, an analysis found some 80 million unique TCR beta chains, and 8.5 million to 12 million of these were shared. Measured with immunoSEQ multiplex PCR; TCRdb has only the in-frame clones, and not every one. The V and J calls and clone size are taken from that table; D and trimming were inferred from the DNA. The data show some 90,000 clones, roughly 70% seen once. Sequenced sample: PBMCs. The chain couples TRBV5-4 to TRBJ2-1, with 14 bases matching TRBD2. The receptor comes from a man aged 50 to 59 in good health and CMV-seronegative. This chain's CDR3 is CASRQTSGGAYNEQFF. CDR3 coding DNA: TGTGCCAGCAGACAGACTAGCGGGGGGGCCTACAATGAGCAGTTCTTC.